Listed below are T cell receptor beta chains from one sample, sequenced in a study of early T cells in non-severe SARS-CoV-2 infection. TCRdb called the 5' RACE reads again in MiXCR, with one record for every CDR3 protein. The sample lists more than 50,000 distinct CDR3 sequences, less than 15% seen once, with about 10% in the top ten. Sequences were derived from whole blood, sampled at baseline. The source of these receptors is an adult who was a healthcare worker with PCR-confirmed SARS-CoV-2 infection or an uninfected control (not recorded which). CDR3s include the opening cysteine and the closing phenylalanine or tryptophan. The order of the fields is D gene, J gene, V gene, CDR3 protein. The D gene is left open where the match is weak.

-	TRBJ2-1	TRBV6-2/TRBV6-3	CASSWDSLREQFF
-	TRBJ1-1	TRBV20-1	CSAWGASGNTEAFF
-	TRBJ2-5	TRBV11-2	CASSFDAGPSTQYF
-	TRBJ1-1	TRBV5-1	CASSSDRSRGNTEAFF
-	TRBJ2-6	TRBV3-1	CASSQEFRMTSGANVLTF
-	TRBJ2-5	TRBV29-1	CSVHLQETQYF
TRBD2	TRBJ2-5	TRBV11-1	CASSSTSGRQETQYF
TRBD2	TRBJ2-3	TRBV7-9	CASSLTGGTDTQYF
-	TRBJ2-7	TRBV6-1	CASSNYEQYF
-	TRBJ2-5	TRBV12-3/TRBV12-4	CASTSTPGETQYF
TRBD1	TRBJ2-6	TRBV18	CASSPLTGGSGANVLTF
TRBD1	TRBJ1-1	TRBV7-9	CASSLGQGGFTEAFF
TRBD2	TRBJ2-1	TRBV7-6	CASSPLAGSYNEQFF
TRBD1	TRBJ1-1	TRBV19	CASSPSGQGYTEAFF
TRBD1	TRBJ1-5	TRBV19	CASSRQGMGQPQHF
TRBD1	TRBJ1-4	TRBV15	CATSGLTGQDEKLFF